What follows describes a single T cell receptor beta chain. Per the germline V gene, CDR1 is SGHRS and CDR2 is YFSETQ. There are 14 residues in the CDR3. With 3 bases removed from V and 0 bases from J, the gap between germline ends came to 9 bases. These data are taken from a study of PD-L1 blockade in urothelial cancer. Study summary: Prior chemotherapy ranged from 0 to 3 regimens per patient. Treatment start was followed by blood analysis at 3 weeks (second dose) and again at 6 weeks.

Time point indicated: peripheral blood 6 weeks after treatment start. Only in-frame clones appear in the TCRdb table, and some are missing; sequencing was by immunoSEQ multiplex PCR. The sample lists about 91,000 clones; roughly 80% were seen once. This chain connects TRBV5-1 to TRBJ1-1; D remains unclear. The clonotype was recovered from a man aged 70-80 years with urothelial cancer. Sequences were derived from PBMCs, sampled around atezolizumab (anti-PD-L1) treatment. CDR3 protein: CASSSSGVNTEAFF. In nucleotides, the CDR3 is TGCGCCAGCAGCTCGAGCGGGGTGAACACTGAAGCTTTCTTT.